The 12 T cell receptor beta chains below were found in one sample sequenced in a study of memory CD4+ T cells and cytomegalovirus serostatus. Method: immunoSEQ multiplex PCR; TCRdb's copy keeps in-frame clones and lacks some. This sample carries 45,000 to 55,000 clones, roughly four fifths of them seen once, and the ten largest clones take 1.5% to 2%. Single viable CD3+CD4+CD8-CD45RO+ cells were sorted as the memory CD4+ T cells. The sequenced material came from memory CD4+ T cells from blood. The source is an adult in good health and CMV-seronegative.

The chain has TRBV6-1 and TRBJ1-1, with D perhaps matching TRBD1 (5 bases). Germline V CDR1 and CDR2: MNHNS, SASEGT. The CDR3 length is 14 residues. V lost 4 bases to trimming and J lost 3 bases, with 12 bases between them. CDR3 residues: CASSVGGKDTEAFF. The DNA of the CDR3 is TGTGCCAGCAGTGTCGGGGGTAAGGACACTGAAGCTTTCTTT.

The chain carries TRBV28 and TRBJ2-3, with D possibly TRBD2 on 5 matching bases. The CDR3 sequence is 12 residues long. With 6 bases removed from V and 4 bases from J, the gap between germline ends came to 8 bases. From germline, CDR1 is MDHEN and CDR2 SYDVKM. CDR3 amino acids: CASSSGADTQYF. The CDR3 nucleotides read TGTGCCAGCAGCTCCGGGGCAGATACGCAGTATTTT.

The chain's CDR3 is CASSTGTAYEQYF. The CDR3, as DNA: TGTGCCAGCTCCACAGGGACAGCCTACGAGCAGTACTTC. This chain uses TRBV18 with TRBJ2-7; 7 nucleotides agree with TRBD1. With 6 bases clipped from V and 2 bases from J, the junction kept 4 bases outside the gene matches. Germline loops: CDR1 KGHSH, CDR2 LQKENI. This CDR3 is built from 13 residues.

CDR3 sequence: CASSLWGAQYEQYF. CDR3 sequence (DNA): TGTGCCAGCAGTTTATGGGGGGCGCAATACGAGCAGTACTTC. This chain uses TRBV28 with TRBJ2-7, with D possibly being TRBD1 (6 bases). CDR1 is MDHEN and CDR2 is SYDVKM in the germline V gene. The CDR3 runs to 14 residues. Trimming left V 0 bases short and J 4 bases short, with 10 bases between.

This clone is a singleton in its sample. V usage is TRBV7-2 and J usage is TRBJ1-1; 7 nucleotides agree with TRBD1. The V gene's germline CDR1 is SGHTA and CDR2 FQGNSA. After removal of 4 bases from V and 4 bases from J, the junction contained 12 bases not matched to a gene. The CDR3 has 16 residues. The CDR3 nucleotides read TGTGCCAGCAGCTCAGGGGGACCAGTCGCCGGCACTGAAGCTTTCTTT. Translation: CASSSGGPVAGTEAFF.

This clone occurred a few times. The chain employs TRBV19 and TRBJ1-1; 8 bases match TRBD1. Germline lookup yields CDR1 LNHDA and CDR2 SQIVND (reference sequence). The CDR3 extends over 16 amino acids. The ends lost 5 bases at V and 0 bases at J; junction bases unmatched: 8. DNA for the CDR3: TGTGCCAGTAGTTTGAAGACAGGGGCATTGAACACTGAAGCTTTCTTT. Protein: CASSLKTGALNTEAFF. The whole variable domain, filled in from reference TRBV19 and TRBJ1-1, reads DGGITQSPKYLFRKEGQNVTLSCEQNLNHDAMYWYRQDPGQGLRLIYYSQIVNDFQKGDIAEGYSVSREKKESFPLTVTSAQKNPTAFYLCASSLKTGALNTEAFFGQGTRLTVV.

The gene calls are TRBV19 and TRBJ1-2; 7 bases align to TRBD1. The CDR3 has 14 amino acids. Germline CDR1 is LNHDA and CDR2 is SQIVND (reference sequence). J gave up 4 bases and V 7 bases, and 9 bases lay outside the gene matches. The CDR3 here is CASTWDSQTYGYTF. The CDR3 nucleotides are TGTGCCAGTACCTGGGACAGTCAAACCTATGGCTACACCTTC.

The chain carries TRBV29-1 and TRBJ2-3, with TRBD1 matching over 8 bases. Trimming removed 4 bases from V and 0 bases from J; junction bases left unmatched: 6. Germline assignment: CDR1 SQVTM and CDR2 ANQGSEA. The CDR3 length is 15 residues. CDR3 DNA sequence: TGCAGCGTTGCCAGAGGGACAGGAAGCACAGATACGCAGTATTTT. Protein product: CSVARGTGSTDTQYF.

The CDR3 DNA sequence: TGTGCCAGCAGCGTACTAGGGGCCGGGAACACTGAAGCTTTCTTT. It is translated as CASSVLGAGNTEAFF. This sequence joins TRBV9 and TRBJ1-1; D is perhaps TRBD1 (5 bases). The CDR3 covers 15 residues. Trimming pared 1 base from V and 1 base from J, leaving 11 bases between. Germline loops: CDR1 SGDLS, CDR2 YYNGEE. Full variable domain (outside the CDR3, taken from reference TRBV9 and TRBJ1-1): DSGVTQTPKHLITATGQRVTLRCSPRSGDLSVYWYQQSLDQGLQFLIQYYNGEERAKGNILERFSAQQFPDLHSELNLSSLELGDSALYFCASSVLGAGNTEAFFGQGTRLTVV.

The V and J genes are TRBV18 and TRBJ1-2; D perhaps matches TRBD1 (5 bases). Trimming removed 0 bases at V and 4 bases at J, with 15 bases between. Per germline, CDR1 KGHSH and CDR2 LQKENI. The CDR3 has 16 residues. The CDR3 DNA follows: TGTGCCAGCTCACCACCAAAACAGGTGCACGTCTATGGCTACACCTTC. This translates into CASSPPKQVHVYGYTF.

This clone appeared a single time. The gene calls are TRBV2 and TRBJ2-7, with TRBD1 matching 7 bases. The CDR3 has 14 residues. With 6 bases clipped from V and 7 bases from J, the junction kept 12 bases outside the gene matches. The V gene's germline CDR1 is SNHLY and CDR2 FYNNEI. This CDR3 is CASRATGFWMEQYF. The CDR3 DNA follows: TGTGCCAGCAGAGCGACAGGGTTTTGGATGGAGCAGTACTTC. Full variable domain (missing parts from reference TRBV2 and TRBJ2-7): EPEVTQTPSHQVTQMGQEVILRCVPISNHLYFYWYRQILGQKVEFLVSFYNNEISEKSEIFDDQFSVERPDGSNFTLKIRSTKLEDSAMYFCASRATGFWMEQYFGPGTRLTVT.

This CDR3 is CASSVSVGFSNQPQHF. The CDR3 coding sequence is TGTGCCAGCAGTGTGTCAGTGGGATTTAGCAATCAGCCCCAGCATTTT. V usage is TRBV6-1 and J usage is TRBJ1-5; D unresolved. V shed 4 bases and J shed 0 bases, with 13 bases lying between them. This CDR3 spans 16 amino acids. Germline V gives CDR1 MNHNS, CDR2 SASEGT.